Shown below are 22 T cell receptor beta chains from a single sample sequenced in a study of cytomegalovirus exposure and HLA in healthy donors. In the PCR, 60 Vbeta and 13 Jbeta primers were used. Only in-frame clones appear in the TCRdb table, and some are missing; sequencing was by immunoSEQ multiplex PCR. The repertoire includes about 130,000 clones, roughly 80% of them detected once, and roughly 2.3% sits in the top ten. The sequencing sample was made of PBMCs. These receptor sequences come from a man in his thirties or forties in good health and CMV-seronegative.

V usage is TRBV18 and J usage is TRBJ2-7; TRBD1 might be the D (5 bases). The CDR3 covers 15 residues. Trimming shortened V by 2 bases and J by 3 bases, and 14 bases separated the two germline ends. The germline gives CDR1 KGHSH, CDR2 LQKENI. In DNA form, the CDR3 reads TGTGCCAGCTCACCAGCAGGGTCGTTGGGCTACGAGCAGTACTTC. The encoded protein is CASSPAGSLGYEQYF. Filled out from reference TRBV18 and TRBJ2-7, the complete variable domain reads NAGVMQNPRHLVRRRGQEARLRCSPMKGHSHVYWYRQLPEEGLKFMVYLQKENIIDESGMPKERFSAEFPKEGPSILRIQQVVRGDSAAYFCASSPAGSLGYEQYFGPGTRLTVT.

This clone came up a few times. This chain joins TRBV6-5 and TRBJ2-2; 9 nucleotides line up with TRBD2. Per germline, CDR1 MNHEY and CDR2 SVGAGI. After removal of 6 bases from V and 4 bases from J, the junction contained 3 bases not matched to a gene. The CDR3 consists of 14 residues. CDR3 sequence: CASSLAGFTGELFF. Written as DNA, the CDR3 is TGTGCCAGCAGCCTAGCGGGATTCACCGGGGAGCTGTTTTTT.

The CDR3 sequence: CASSFHTFYEQYF. CDR3 coding DNA: TGTGCCAGCAGTTTCCACACCTTCTACGAGCAGTACTTC. The V call is TRBV28, the J call TRBJ2-7; no definite D call. Per the germline V gene, CDR1 is MDHEN and CDR2 is SYDVKM. The CDR3 has 13 residues. V gave up 3 bases and J gave up 3 bases, with 9 bases separating them.

CDR3 in DNA: TGTGCCAGCAGTGTAGACTCTAACTATGGCTACACCTTC. Its translation: CASSVDSNYGYTF. This chain links TRBV25-1 with TRBJ1-2; D remains unclear. V lost 4 bases, J lost 0 bases, and 6 bases lay in between. Germline V gives CDR1 MGHDK, CDR2 SYGVNS. The length of the CDR3 is 13 residues.

The genes are TRBV5-6 and TRBJ1-4; TRBD1 is a possible D gene (5 bases). Germline V CDR1 and CDR2: SGHDT, YYEEEE. The CDR3 is 16 residues long. Deletions cut 0 bases from V and 0 bases from J, with 9 bases between. DNA for the CDR3: TGTGCCAGCAGCTTGGGTTGGGGGGCAACTAATGAAAAACTGTTTTTT. Translation gives CASSLGWGATNEKLFF.

This chain connects TRBV7-2 to TRBJ1-5, with D perhaps matching TRBD1 (6 bases). Germline V gene data show CDR1 as SGHTA and CDR2 as FQGNSA. V dropped 5 bases and J dropped 2 bases, with 13 bases sitting between them. The CDR3 is 15 amino acids. CDR3 sequence reads: CASSPTGQRNQPQHF. In DNA form, the CDR3 reads TGTGCCAGCAGCCCCACAGGACAGCGCAATCAGCCCCAGCATTTT.

V usage is TRBV11-2 and J usage is TRBJ1-1; TRBD1 agrees at 7 bases. This CDR3 contains 15 residues. J lost 1 base, V lost 2 bases, and 4 bases had no gene match. CDR1 is SGHAT and CDR2 is FQNNGV in the germline V gene. The CDR3 nucleotides are TGTGCCAGCAGCTTACTGACAGGGAGGAACACTGAAGCTTTCTTT. Translating it yields CASSLLTGRNTEAFF.

This chain uses TRBV19 with TRBJ1-2; TRBD1 agrees at 7 bases. The CDR3 has 15 amino acids. Trimming took 3 bases from V and 1 from J; bases not matched to a gene: 5. Germline V gene data show CDR1 as LNHDA and CDR2 as SQIVND (reference sequence). DNA of the CDR3: TGTGCCAGTAGTATTGCGGGACAGATTAACTATGGCTACACCTTC. It translates to CASSIAGQINYGYTF.

This chain connects TRBV6-6 to TRBJ2-1, with 8 bases aligning to TRBD1. V was clipped by 6 bases and J by 8 bases; unmatched bases: 6. Germline CDR1 MNHNY, CDR2 SVGAGI (reference sequence). CDR3 length: 13 residues. CDR3 in amino acids: CASRTGGEDEQFF. The CDR3 coding sequence is TGTGCCAGCAGAACAGGGGGTGAAGATGAGCAGTTCTTC.

The V call is TRBV4-1, the J call TRBJ2-7; weak D call: TRBD2 (6 bases). With 4 bases removed from V and 0 bases from J, the gap between germline ends came to 13 bases. This CDR3 region has 15 residues. Germline CDR1 and CDR2: MGHRA and YSYEKL. CDR3 residues: CASSRLASVSYEQYF. The CDR3 DNA sequence: TGCGCCAGCAGCCGCTTGGCTAGCGTCTCCTACGAGCAGTACTTC.

This clone was seen a few times. This chain uses TRBV27 with TRBJ1-1, with D maybe TRBD1 (5 bases). V was pared by 0 bases and J by 3 bases, with 8 bases between. The length of the CDR3 is 14 residues. Germline CDR1 and CDR2: MNHEY and SMNVEV (reference sequence). The CDR3 spells CASSLSRVDTEAFF. CDR3 DNA: TGTGCCAGCAGTTTATCCAGGGTGGACACTGAAGCTTTCTTT.

V usage is TRBV6-5 and J usage is TRBJ2-1, with TRBD2 as a possible D gene (5 bases). The CDR3 extends over 12 amino acids. Per germline, CDR1 MNHEY and CDR2 SVGAGI. V lost 4 bases and J 12 bases, leaving 13 bases between the germline ends. The CDR3 DNA reads as TGTGCCAGCAGTTCCAGCGGAGGCGGGCAGTTCTTC. This encodes CASSSSGGGQFF.

A remark on this clone: Relative to the germline gene, one junction end is altered; a read error may explain this. The chain employs TRBV7-9 and TRBJ2-1; TRBD2 matches 7 bases. The CDR3 totals 11 residues. CDR1 and CDR2 (germline): SEHNR, FQNEAQ (reference sequence). The CDR3 coding sequence is TGTGCCAGCAGCGCGACTAGCCGGAGGGTCTTC. Translation: CASSATSRRVF.

V is TRBV9 and J is TRBJ2-7; the match to TRBD2 covers 9 bases. The germline V gene has CDR1 SGDLS and CDR2 YYNGEE. After removal of 0 bases from V and 1 base from J, the junction contained 8 bases not matched to a gene. The CDR3 is 17 amino acids. The CDR3, as DNA: TGTGCCAGCAGCGTAGGTTTAGCGGGAGTAGGGTCCTACGAGCAGTACTTC. Residues: CASSVGLAGVGSYEQYF.

In its sample, this clone was seen a few times. CDR3 sequence reads: CASSLVLEALTGELFF. In DNA, the CDR3 is TGTGCCAGCAGCTTAGTCCTAGAGGCCCTCACCGGGGAGCTGTTTTTT. The V and J genes are TRBV7-6 and TRBJ2-2; D uncertain. The CDR3 contains 16 residues. CDR1 is SGHVS, CDR2 FNYEAQ, per germline. V lost 1 base and J 4 bases, leaving 13 bases between the germline ends.

J is TRBJ2-7 and V is TRBV15; TRBD1 aligns across 9 bases. Looked up from germline, CDR1 is LNHNV and CDR2 is YYDKDF (reference sequence). The V segment lost 1 base and the J segment 1 base; nucleotides outside the gene matches: 2. The CDR3 contains 15 residues. The DNA for the CDR3 is TGTGCCACCAGCAGAGTTGGACAGGGGTCCTACGAGCAGTACTTC. Its protein product is CATSRVGQGSYEQYF.

V usage is TRBV9 and J usage is TRBJ2-7; TRBD1 agrees at 11 bases. V shed 5 bases and J 3 bases; nucleotides not matched to a gene: 4. Germline V lookup: CDR1 SGDLS, CDR2 YYNGEE. The CDR3 runs to 14 residues. The CDR3 loop is CASSAGTGGYEQYF. The DNA for the CDR3 is TGTGCCAGCAGTGCCGGGACAGGGGGCTACGAGCAGTACTTC. The full variable domain, completed using reference TRBV9 and TRBJ2-7, is DSGVTQTPKHLITATGQRVTLRCSPRSGDLSVYWYQQSLDQGLQFLIQYYNGEERAKGNILERFSAQQFPDLHSELNLSSLELGDSALYFCASSAGTGGYEQYFGPGTRLTVT.

The J gene is TRBJ2-7, the V gene TRBV7-2, with TRBD2 matching over 10 bases. Germline V lookup: CDR1 SGHTA, CDR2 FQGNSA. The junction had 6 bases not matched to a gene; V was cut back by 0 bases and J by 1 base. The length of the CDR3 is 17 residues. The CDR3 here is CASSLAASGRLSYEQYF. As DNA, the CDR3 is TGTGCCAGCAGCTTAGCGGCTAGCGGGAGATTATCCTACGAGCAGTACTTC.

The table lists this clone with a count of one. J is TRBJ1-5 and V is TRBV6-1; perhaps TRBD1 as D (5 bases). Germline CDR1 MNHNS, CDR2 SASEGT. Trimming stripped 8 bases from V and 4 bases from J, with 18 bases between. The CDR3 loop spans 15 amino acids. CDR3 residues: CASFGGGSTNQPQHF. The CDR3 DNA reads TGTGCCAGCTTTGGGGGAGGATCTACTAATCAGCCCCAGCATTTT.

The V gene is TRBV7-6, the J gene TRBJ2-5; 7 bases align to TRBD2. CDR1 SGHVS and CDR2 FNYEAQ come from the germline V gene. With V trimmed by 1 base and J by 2 bases, 7 bases remained unmatched. The CDR3 has 16 amino acids. The CDR3: CASSLVRGRMQETQYF. As DNA, the CDR3 is TGTGCCAGCAGCTTAGTGCGGGGGAGGATGCAAGAGACCCAGTACTTC.

This clone has just a few counts. The chain has TRBV6-1 and TRBJ2-3; maybe TRBD2 (6 bases). The CDR3 is 14 amino acids. Germline CDR1 is MNHNS and CDR2 is SASEGT. Trimming pared 7 bases from V and 0 bases from J, leaving 11 bases between. The CDR3 sequence is CASTSATSTDTQYF. In nucleotides, the CDR3 is TGTGCCAGCACTAGCGCGACTAGCACAGATACGCAGTATTTT.

The gene calls are TRBV28 and TRBJ1-1, with TRBD1 matching over 8 bases. Trimming removed 6 bases from V and 10 bases from J; junction bases left unmatched: 7. The CDR3 contains 12 residues. CDR1 MDHEN and CDR2 SYDVKM come from the germline V gene. CDR3 in amino acids: CASRWTGRVAFF. CDR3 bases: TGTGCCAGCAGGTGGACAGGGAGGGTAGCTTTCTTT.